These 8 T cell receptor beta chains came from one sample sequenced in a study of blood T cell repertoires in COVID-19. Using immunoSEQ multiplex PCR, the repertoire was profiled, and TCRdb retains in-frame clones only, with some absent. The data hold about 200,000 clones, with about 80% observed a single time. The specimen sequenced was PBMCs or T cells enriched from blood (not recorded which). The receptors derive from a man in his forties or fifties who had recovered from COVID-19.

The chain recombines TRBV30 with TRBJ2-3; maybe TRBD2 (6 bases). CDR3 length equals 12 residues. Trimming removed 5 bases from V and 2 bases from J, with 8 bases in between. Germline V lookup: CDR1 GTSNPN, CDR2 SVGIG (reference sequence). CDR3 amino acids: CAWGGITDTQYF. The CDR3 DNA follows: TGTGCCTGGGGCGGGATCACAGATACGCAGTATTTT.

The chain recombines TRBV19 with TRBJ1-4, with 9 bases that match TRBD1. With 5 bases clipped from V and 0 bases from J, the junction kept 4 bases outside the gene matches. Germline CDR1 reads LNHDA; CDR2 reads SQIVND (reference sequence). The CDR3 consists of 16 residues. CDR3 bases: TGTGCCAGTAGTCTGAGACAGGGGGCAACTAATGAAAAACTGTTTTTT. This encodes CASSLRQGATNEKLFF.

This sequence joins TRBV25-1 and TRBJ2-7; the D gene is possibly TRBD2 (6 bases). Germline CDR1 and CDR2: MGHDK and SYGVNS. With 6 bases removed from V and 2 bases from J, the gap between germline ends came to 14 bases. This CDR3 spans 14 amino acids. The CDR3 bases are TGTGCCAGCAGGAGCGGGCAGCCCCCCTACGAGCAGTACTTC. Its translation: CASRSGQPPYEQYF.

V is TRBV12-3 or TRBV12-4 and J is TRBJ1-1; D remains ambiguous. The CDR3 sequence is 13 residues long. Trimming took off 3 bases at V and 5 bases at J, with 10 bases between the two ends. The CDR3 DNA follows: TGTGCCAGCAGTTTTGGCAGGATGACTGAAGCTTTCTTT. This encodes CASSFGRMTEAFF.

The chain employs TRBV2 and TRBJ2-3, with 8 bases matching TRBD2. CDR3 length equals 12 residues. Germline V CDR1 and CDR2: SNHLY, FYNNEI. Germline trimming cut 6 bases from V and 9 bases from J; bases unmatched to any gene: 5. As DNA, the CDR3 is TGTGCCAGCAGGGTTAGCGGGGCGACGCAGTATTTT. This codes for CASRVSGATQYF.

This chain uses TRBV19 with TRBJ1-1, with a weak D call TRBD1 (5 bases). V shed 1 base and J shed 6 bases, with 15 bases lying between them. Germline CDR1 is LNHDA and CDR2 is SQIVND (reference sequence). CDR3 size: 15 residues. The CDR3 DNA reads as TGTGCCAGTAGTATAGTTATAGGGGCAGGTTCTGAAGCTTTCTTT. Translating gives CASSIVIGAGSEAFF.

The chain combines TRBV10-3 with TRBJ2-1; 7 nucleotides line up with TRBD2. Unmatched junction bases numbered 5, after V lost 0 bases and J lost 0 bases. Germline V gene lookup returns CDR1 ENHRY and CDR2 SYGVKD. This CDR3 contains 17 residues. CDR3 in amino acids: CAISESSGGGSYNEQFF. CDR3 in DNA: TGTGCCATCAGTGAGTCGAGCGGCGGGGGCTCCTACAATGAGCAGTTCTTC.

The chain recombines TRBV5-6 with TRBJ1-1; 12 bases align to TRBD1. The CDR3 runs to 17 residues. V was pared by 4 bases and J by 4 bases, with 11 bases of the junction left unmatched. The V gene's germline CDR1 is SGHDT and CDR2 YYEEEE. The CDR3 DNA reads TGTGCCAGCAGCCCTCTCCCGGGACAGGGGGCGCCCACTGAAGCTTTCTTT. This translates into CASSPLPGQGAPTEAFF. Together with reference TRBV5-6 and TRBJ1-1, the CDR3 gives the full variable domain: DAGVTQSPTHLIKTRGQQVTLRCSPKSGHDTVSWYQQALGQGPQFIFQYYEEEERQRGNFPDRFSGHQFPNYSSELNVNALLLGDSALYLCASSPLPGQGAPTEAFFGQGTRLTVV.